The present T cell receptor (beta chain) was sequenced within a study of control samples from healthy donors and cancer patients. Measured with immunoSEQ multiplex PCR; TCRdb has only the in-frame clones, and not every one. The table lists 130,000 or so clones, 94% of them singletons, with 13% in the top ten. V lost 5 bases and J lost 1, with 8 bases in between. This CDR3 has 14 amino acids. In germline, CDR1 is MNHEY, CDR2 SMNVEV (reference sequence). The sequence derives from a man in his forties in good health. The V gene is TRBV27, the J gene TRBJ1-4; D is ambiguous. Sequenced input: blood. In DNA form, the CDR3 reads TGTGCCAGCAGTCGAAGTGGAACTAATGAAAAACTGTTTTTT. Translating gives CASSRSGTNEKLFF.